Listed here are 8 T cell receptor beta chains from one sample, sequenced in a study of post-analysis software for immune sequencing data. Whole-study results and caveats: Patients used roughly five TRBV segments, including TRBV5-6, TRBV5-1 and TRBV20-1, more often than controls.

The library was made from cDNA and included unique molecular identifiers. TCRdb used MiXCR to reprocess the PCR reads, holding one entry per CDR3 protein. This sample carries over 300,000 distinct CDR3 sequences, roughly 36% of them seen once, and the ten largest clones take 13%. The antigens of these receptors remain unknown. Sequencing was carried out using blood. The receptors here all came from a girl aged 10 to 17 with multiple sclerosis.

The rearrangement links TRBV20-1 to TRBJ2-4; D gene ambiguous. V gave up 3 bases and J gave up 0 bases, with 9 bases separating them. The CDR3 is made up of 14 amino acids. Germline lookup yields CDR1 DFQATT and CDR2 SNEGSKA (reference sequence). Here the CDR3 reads CSARLGLAKNIQYF. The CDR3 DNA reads TGCAGTGCTAGGTTGGGCCTAGCCAAAAACATTCAGTACTTC.

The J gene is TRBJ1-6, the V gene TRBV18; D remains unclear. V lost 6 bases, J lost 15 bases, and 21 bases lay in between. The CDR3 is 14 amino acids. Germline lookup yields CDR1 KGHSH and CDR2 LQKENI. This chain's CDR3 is CASSPKNRGPILHF. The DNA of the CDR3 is TGTGCCAGCTCCCCCAAAAATCGGGGTCCAATCCTCCACTTT.

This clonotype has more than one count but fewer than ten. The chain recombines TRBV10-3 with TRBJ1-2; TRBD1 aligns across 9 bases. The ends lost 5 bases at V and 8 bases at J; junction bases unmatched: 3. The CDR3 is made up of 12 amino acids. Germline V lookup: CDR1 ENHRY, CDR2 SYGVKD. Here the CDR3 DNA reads TGTGCCATCAGTTCGGGACAGGGCGGCTACACCTTC. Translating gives CAISSGQGGYTF.

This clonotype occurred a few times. The CDR3 region is CASRRDRDPSYEQYF. The CDR3 bases are TGTGCCAGCAGACGTGACAGGGATCCCTCCTACGAGCAGTACTTC. The chain carries TRBV7-2 and TRBJ2-7; TRBD1 matches 7 bases. Looked up from germline, CDR1 is SGHTA and CDR2 is FQGNSA. The CDR3 extends over 15 amino acids. Trimming cost V 6 bases and J 0 bases; bases outside gene matches: 8.

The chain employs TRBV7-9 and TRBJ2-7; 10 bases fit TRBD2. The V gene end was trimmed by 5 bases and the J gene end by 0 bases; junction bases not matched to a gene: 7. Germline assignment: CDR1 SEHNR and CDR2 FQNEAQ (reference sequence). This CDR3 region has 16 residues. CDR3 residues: CASSPRLAGTSYEQYF. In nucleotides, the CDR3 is TGTGCCAGCAGCCCCCGACTAGCGGGCACCTCCTACGAGCAGTACTTC.

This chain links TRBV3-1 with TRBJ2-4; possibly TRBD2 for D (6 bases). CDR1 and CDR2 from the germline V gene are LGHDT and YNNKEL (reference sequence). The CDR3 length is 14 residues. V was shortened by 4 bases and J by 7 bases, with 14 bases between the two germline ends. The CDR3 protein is CASSRSGGGNIQYF. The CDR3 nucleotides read TGTGCCAGCAGCCGATCAGGTGGGGGGAACATTCAGTACTTC.

CDR3: CASRGTVVETQYF. For the CDR3, the DNA is TGTGCCAGCAGGGGGACGGTGGTGGAGACCCAGTACTTC. The rearrangement joins TRBV2 to TRBJ2-5, with D tentatively TRBD1 or TRBD2 (5 bases each). CDR1 and CDR2 (germline): SNHLY, FYNNEI. The CDR3 runs to 13 residues. Trimming cost V 6 bases and J 5 bases, with 13 bases left between them.

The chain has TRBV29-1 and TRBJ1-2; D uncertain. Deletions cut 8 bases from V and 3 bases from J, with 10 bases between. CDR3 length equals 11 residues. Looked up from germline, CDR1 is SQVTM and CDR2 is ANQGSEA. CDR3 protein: CSSKEDYGYTF. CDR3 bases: TGCAGCAGCAAGGAGGACTATGGCTACACCTTC.